This TCR beta chain comes out of a study of T cells in Graves' hyperthyroidism and ophthalmopathy. Amplification targeted TCR beta CDR3 regions from RNA transcripts. The HTBI primer set drove a first-round RT-PCR of the TCR CDR3. Using its own MiXCR run on the multiplex PCR reads, TCRdb lists one record per CDR3 protein. The sample carries hundreds of thousands of distinct CDR3 sequences, around 15% recorded once. Germline CDR1 LGHDT, CDR2 YNNKEL (reference sequence). This CDR3 is built from 16 residues. The V and J ends lost 3 bases and 7 bases respectively, with 19 bases between them. This sequence originates from a woman aged 18 to 35 with Graves' hyperthyroidism. Sequenced: blood. The chain employs TRBV3-1 and TRBJ1-5; D unclear. CDR3 amino acids: CASSHRTGLGQQPQHF. In DNA form, the CDR3 reads TGTGCCAGCAGCCATCGGACGGGCCTAGGGCAACAGCCCCAGCATTTT.